The source of this TCR beta chain is a study of blood T cell repertoires in COVID-19. Sequenced by immunoSEQ multiplex PCR; TCRdb stores in-frame clones only, minus some. The data contain roughly 100,000 clones, roughly 80% of them singletons. V lost 1 base, J lost 3 bases, and 6 bases stayed unmatched. Germline lookup yields CDR1 MDHEN and CDR2 SYDVKM. The CDR3 extends over 15 amino acids. The sequencing input was peripheral blood. V is TRBV28 and J is TRBJ2-7; 7 bases agree with TRBD1. The receptor's source is a human donor in a cohort sampled during active COVID-19. CDR3 sequence (DNA): TGTGCCAGCAGTTTATACGGCAGGGGGAACTACGAGCAGTACTTC. Its translation: CASSLYGRGNYEQYF.